A single T cell receptor beta chain is shown here with its context. The specificity of this receptor is unknown. Per-nucleotide qualities are absent, and no much larger clonotype sits a single base away. The data are from a study of cytomegalovirus exposure and HLA in healthy donors (dated by TCRdb to about 2017). In the study overall: An earlier analysis of approximately 640 of the donors reported about 250 Gb of sequence data and 100 million to 130 million unique TCR beta sequences from 150 million to 200 million T cells. About 300 gigabases of sequencing data and approximately 85 million unique TCR sequences were included in an early release covering about 600 HLA-typed donors. Of the roughly 410 genotyped donors, less than 85% were placed in the genetic ancestry cluster associated with self-reported Caucasian donors. The aim of the study was to test whether cataloging public T cell receptors could identify signatures of past pathogen exposure. The T cell repertoires of several hundred subjects were profiled by immunosequencing and related to cytomegalovirus serostatus. A separate validation cohort of 100 to 150 different subjects was used in addition to the roughly 670-subject first cohort. High-throughput TCR immunosequencing, statistical association of individual TCRs with disease status, and machine learning were combined to predict cytomegalovirus infection status. A later analysis re-examined previously published TCR beta repertoires from 600 to 700 donors and added high-resolution HLA genotyping to investigate patterns of TCR occurrence. Rather than drawing on any new phenotypic data, the later analysis identified candidate immune exposures from TCR beta sequences and the way those sequences occurred across donors. In an earlier analysis of a few hundred of the donors, high-throughput TCR beta sequencing was used to judge whether each TCR beta V gene segment behaved as functional or pseudogenic. Donor age, sex, ethnicity and CMV serostatus were collected together with the repertoire data. Genome-wide SNP genotypes for about 60% of the roughly 700 donors were used in a later genetic analysis, which treated that subset as a discovery cohort. All discovery cohort repertoires had been generated on a single sequencing platform. HLA typing covered class I and class II loci at four-digit resolution. Typing coverage varied by locus: roughly 620-640 donors for A, B, C, DRB1 and DQB1; more than 500 for DQA1; about 590 for DPA1; approximately 470 for DPB1. Because of strong linkage in the cohort, a handful of DR-DQ haplotypes were treated as single units for association and clustering. Among 398 genotyped donors of the cohort, an average of approximately 240,000 unique TCR beta nucleotide sequences was sequenced per donor, of which about 19% were non-productive.

The library relied on the immunoSEQ multiplex PCR assay. A mixture of 60 forward primers for TCR Vbeta segments and 13 reverse primers for TCR Jbeta segments was used in the multiplex PCR. The CDR3 region of rearranged TCR beta genes was amplified from genomic DNA by a multiplex PCR assay. On the Illumina HiSeq System, the amplified TCR beta libraries were sequenced as 87-base-pair reads. The paper's data handling went like this. A later analysis tallied approximately 87 million unique TCR beta chains across the 666 repertoires, and around 12 million of those chains were shared by two or more donors. Raw reads were error-corrected and collapsed into unique sequences by a nearest-neighbor algorithm in which closely related sequences were merged to remove PCR and sequencing errors. CDR3 sequences were aligned to IMGT reference sequences to assign V, D and J gene segments. Each retained sequence needed at least a six-nucleotide match to both a V gene segment and a J gene segment. Rearrangements were classified as productive when the CDR3 lacked stop codons and remained in frame with V and J, and all other rearrangements were classified as non-productive. Following IMGT convention, CDR3 was defined as the stretch from the second conserved V-encoded cysteine up to the conserved J-encoded phenylalanine. In an earlier analysis of some 550 of the donors, sequences lacking an unambiguous match to a single V gene segment were excluded. In an earlier analysis of several hundred of the donors, V segments were called functional above 56.7% productive rearrangements and were called segregating when the between-donor standard deviation exceeded 5%. A statistical classification framework was built to diagnose cytomegalovirus status from the catalog of TCR beta chain sequences. V and J gene assignment, in a later analysis, came from comparing TCR nucleotide sequences with IMGT/GENE-DB human TR gene sequences. In a later analysis, CDR3 sequences and most-parsimonious VDJ recombination scenarios were assigned using the TCRdist pipeline. A later analysis defined each TCR beta chain by its CDR3 amino acid sequence plus V-gene family, and excluded reads lacking a unique V-gene family. To address suspected cross-contamination and a sequencing artifact, a later analysis removed roughly 580 highly shared, low-generation-probability nucleotide sequences. In a later analysis, a clonal expansion index was calculated for each public chain from normalized within-repertoire ranks of inferred template counts. A later analysis computed generation probabilities with a VDJ recombination model fitted to out-of-frame rearrangements, and checked the results against IGoR. Hypergeometric tests were used in a later analysis to score TCR-TCR, TCR-HLA and TCR-CMV co-occurrence, with a repertoire-size bias correction applied to the TCR pairs. False discovery rates were estimated in a later analysis by permuting HLA or CMV assignments 20 times. In a later analysis, co-occurring TCRs were grouped using DBSCAN, with TCRdist sequence similarity added in when clustering inside HLA-allele-positive subsets. Repertoires with fewer than 30,000 or more than 120,000 public chains, plus five repertoires with anomalous nucleotide sharing, were excluded from co-occurrence clustering. TCRdb retrieved this table from immuneACCESS and kept in-frame rearrangements only. Not all clones are present; in checked studies, unresolved V genes account for under half, and no reason is known for the remainder. V, J and clone size derive from that table, while D and trimming were established from the DNA sequence. The sample profile shows under 150,000 clones; over 60% of them were found once. Roughly 8% of the sample comes from the top ten.

In total, 630 or so healthy bone marrow donors made up the cohort. At the time of sampling, every cohort member was nominally healthy, though immune exposures that went unrecorded were likely present. The donor was CMV seropositive and was included in the group of 250 to 300 seropositive cohort members. A peripheral blood sample was provided by each donor, and peripheral blood mononuclear cells were used for TCR beta sequencing. The Qiagen DNeasy Blood Extraction Kit was used to extract genomic DNA from the blood cell samples. Summary of the overall study and its limitations: According to a later genetic analysis, donors in an Asian-associated ancestry cluster had fewer N-insertions in productive TCRs than the approximately 630-donor mean. Strong co-occurrence of HLA alleles, especially DR and DQ, made assigning TCR associations to individual alleles difficult. CMV serostatus was the only immune exposure information available for the cohort. Linkage disequilibrium might explain the correlated functional status among segregating V segments, but an unknown experimental factor could not be ruled out. A group of highly shared sequence variants was considered likely to be a technical artifact of the sequencing pipeline. The classifier was reported to diagnose cytomegalovirus status with high specificity and sensitivity in both the original cohort and the validation cohort. In vitro tests confirmed that a few of the cytomegalovirus-associated TCR beta chains recognize cytomegalovirus antigens. According to a later analysis, parvovirus B19, influenza, CMV and Epstein-Barr virus appeared linked to several top co-occurrence clusters. A later analysis found that TCR association rates varied across HLA loci, with DRB1 alleles showing the most associated TCRs and HLA-C alleles the fewest. A later analysis associated 17,000 or so TCR beta sequences with specific HLA alleles at a false discovery rate of 0.05. According to a later analysis, most CMV-associated TCR beta chains appeared to be HLA-restricted, and the HLA associations seemed to be driven largely by CMV exposure. Compared with equally common non-associated chains, HLA-associated TCR beta chains in a later analysis were more clonally expanded and had lower generation probabilities. It was suggested by the authors that the approach could potentially be generalized to other disease states and immunological phenotypes. The presence/absence analyses assumed that sequencing depth was roughly uniform across donors, and that assumption may not be true. A further reported finding was that TCR beta sequences accurately predicted the HLA-A and HLA-B alleles for most subjects in the first cohort. Only TCR beta chains were sequenced in this cohort, and the absence of alpha or paired-chain data limited detectable features. Some IMGT-functional V segments, including TRBV6-2 and TRBV6-3, could not be told apart with the 87-base-pair reads, so those segments were excluded. The study gave a list of 150 to 200 TCR beta chains associated with cytomegalovirus. Because counts were too low, under 20 rarely observed V segments, including chromosome 9 orphons, were left out of the earlier analysis of over 550 of the donors. While some public TCRs were present in many individuals, most TCR sequences turned up only very rarely across donors. Broadly in line with IMGT annotations, most TCR beta V segments showed up in productive rearrangements about 87% or about 30% of the time in an earlier analysis of several hundred of the donors. Because HLA typing was missing for some donors at each locus, association tests included only the typed subset. An association between a missense DCLRE1C variant and V-gene and J-gene trimming of TCR beta chains was found in a later genetic analysis and replicated in an independent cohort.

The CDR1 and CDR2 encoded by the germline V gene (reference sequence) are PRHDT and FYEKMQ. The junction shows trimming of 5 bases on V and 3 bases on J, plus 19 bases between the germline ends. The CDR3 spans 16 residues, from the cysteine through the phenylalanine. Only the CDR3 region is kept as DNA, spanning 48 bases read in frame from base 1. Sequenced input: PBMCs. The V and J segments used are TRBV13 and TRBJ1-2; possibly the D gene is TRBD1, per 6 matching bases. The clonotype originates from a man between 18 and 29 years old in good health and CMV-seropositive. The nucleotide sequence reads as follows: TGTGCCAGCAGCCGAACAGGGTCAACTTGGGACTATGGCTACACCTTC. This translates into CASSRTGSTWDYGYTF. Supplemented by the reference TRBV13 and TRBJ1-2 proteins around the CDR3, the complete variable domain is AAGVIQSPRHLIKEKRETATLKCYPIPRHDTVYWYQQGPGQDPQFLISFYEKMQSDKGSIPDRFSAQQFSDYHSELNMSSLELGDSALYFCASSRTGSTWDYGYTFGSGTRLTVV.